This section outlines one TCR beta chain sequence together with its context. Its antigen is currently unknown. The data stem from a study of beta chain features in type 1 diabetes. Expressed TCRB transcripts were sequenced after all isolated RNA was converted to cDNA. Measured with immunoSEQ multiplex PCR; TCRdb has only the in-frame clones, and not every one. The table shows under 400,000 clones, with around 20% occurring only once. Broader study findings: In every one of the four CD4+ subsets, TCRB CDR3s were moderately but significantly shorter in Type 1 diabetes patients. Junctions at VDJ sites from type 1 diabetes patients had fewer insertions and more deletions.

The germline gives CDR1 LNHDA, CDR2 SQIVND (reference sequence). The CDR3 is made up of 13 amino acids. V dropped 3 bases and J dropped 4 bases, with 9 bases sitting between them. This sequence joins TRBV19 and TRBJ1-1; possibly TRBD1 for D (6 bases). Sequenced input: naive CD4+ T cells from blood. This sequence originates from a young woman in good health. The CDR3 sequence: CASSIEGVTEAFF. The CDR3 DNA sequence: TGTGCCAGTAGTATCGAGGGGGTCACTGAAGCTTTCTTT.